These T cell receptor beta chains were read from a single sample in a study of blood T cell repertoires in COVID-19. The protocol was immunoSEQ multiplex PCR, while the TCRdb copy is restricted to in-frame clones and leaves out a portion. The table includes a few hundred thousand clones, roughly 90% detected once. The sequenced material came from PBMCs or T cells enriched from blood (not recorded which). Every receptor here comes from a woman between 35 and 50 years old who had recovered from COVID-19. Each CDR3 is given with its conserved first and last residue. A D gene is named only where the DNA matches it firmly. The size of a clone is reported for some rows only, either as once, few or many, or as a class for expanded clones.

clone size	V gene	J gene	D gene	CDR3 protein	CDR3 DNA
-	TRBV7-2	TRBJ1-1	-	CASSLTRGAETEAFF	TGTGCCAGCAGCTTAACGCGGGGGGCGGAAACTGAAGCTTTCTTT
-	TRBV5-6	TRBJ2-5	-	CASSLTGLRTQYF	TGTGCCAGCAGCTTGACCGGACTTAGGACCCAGTACTTC
-	TRBV12-3/TRBV12-4	TRBJ2-3	TRBD2	CASSRLATQYF	TGTGCCAGCAGCCGACTAGCTACGCAGTATTTT
once	TRBV4-1	TRBJ2-1	-	CASSQRLAREQFF	TGCGCCAGCAGCCAACGGCTAGCGCGAGAGCAGTTCTTC
-	TRBV19	TRBJ1-2	-	CASNRGDLPQNYGYTF	TGTGCCAGTAATCGGGGAGACTTACCCCAAAACTATGGCTACACCTTC
-	TRBV27	TRBJ1-5	TRBD1	CASSWTGGTNQPQHF	TGTGCCAGCAGTTGGACAGGGGGGACGAATCAGCCCCAGCATTTT
-	TRBV4-2	TRBJ1-1	-	CASSQDLRGSNTEAFF	TGTGCCAGCAGCCAAGATCTCCGGGGGTCGAACACTGAAGCTTTCTTT
-	TRBV11-3	TRBJ1-4	TRBD1	CASSDRVLNEKLFF	TGTGCCAGCAGCGACAGGGTTCTAAATGAAAAACTGTTTTTT
once	TRBV6-4	TRBJ1-2	-	CASSYDSRGGYTF	TGTGCCAGCAGTTACGACAGCAGGGGCGGCTACACCTTC
-	TRBV11-2	TRBJ2-7	-	CASSLDPAGTEQYF	TGTGCCAGCAGCTTAGATCCCGCGGGCACCGAGCAGTACTTC
-	TRBV18	TRBJ2-1	TRBD2	CASSPLTGLAGRGNNEQFF	TGTGCCAGCTCACCACTTACGGGACTAGCGGGAAGGGGGAACAATGAGCAGTTCTTC
-	TRBV5-1	TRBJ2-2	TRBD2	CASSLVSGRKTGELFF	TGCGCCAGCAGCTTGGTAAGCGGGAGAAAGACCGGGGAGCTGTTTTTT
-	TRBV19	TRBJ2-7	-	CASRGTPSYEQYF	TGTGCCAGCAGGGGGACTCCCTCCTACGAGCAGTACTTC
-	TRBV12-3/TRBV12-4	TRBJ2-4	-	CASRYTGGDIQYF	TGTGCCAGCAGGTATACAGGGGGGGACATTCAGTACTTC
-	TRBV6-5	TRBJ1-2	-	CASSYSGRNYGYTF	TGTGCCAGCAGTTACTCGGGGCGGAACTATGGCTACACCTTC
-	TRBV6-5	TRBJ2-1	-	CASSYGPSSYNEQFF	TGTGCCAGCAGTTACGGGCCGAGCTCCTACAATGAGCAGTTCTTC
-	TRBV18	TRBJ2-1	TRBD1	CASSPREDHRGNEQFF	TGTGCCAGCTCACCACGGGAAGATCACAGGGGCAATGAGCAGTTCTTC
-	TRBV15	TRBJ1-1	TRBD1	CATSRGGQGPEAFF	TGTGCCACCAGCAGAGGGGGACAGGGTCCTGAAGCTTTCTTT
-	TRBV11-2	TRBJ1-2	TRBD1	CASSSSGTGFGYTF	TGTGCCAGCAGCTCGTCCGGGACAGGGTTTGGCTACACCTTC
-	TRBV10-3	TRBJ1-6	-	CAISESGGGADSPLHF	TGTGCCATCAGTGAGTCCGGAGGGGGGGCCGATTCACCCCTCCACTTT
-	TRBV4-3	TRBJ2-7	TRBD1	CASSQDETGELPYEQYF	TGCGCCAGCAGCCAAGATGAGACAGGGGAGCTTCCCTACGAGCAGTACTTC
-	TRBV2	TRBJ2-7	-	CASSDPVEIRQSYEQYF	TGTGCCAGCAGTGACCCCGTGGAAATAAGACAGTCCTACGAGCAGTACTTC
-	TRBV10-2	TRBJ1-1	TRBD1	CASSWDRKNTEAFF	TGCGCCAGCAGTTGGGACAGGAAGAACACTGAAGCTTTCTTT
-	TRBV3-1/TRBV3-2	TRBJ1-4	-	CASSPGGVEKLFF	TGTGCCAGCTCACCGGGGGGGGTAGAAAAACTGTTTTTT
-	TRBV25-1	TRBJ1-3	-	CLSQGNSGNTIYF	TGCTTGTCGCAGGGGAACTCTGGAAACACCATATATTTT
-	TRBV7-9	TRBJ2-7	-	CASSAATPEVSYEQYF	TGTGCCAGCAGCGCGGCCACGCCGGAGGTCTCCTACGAGCAGTACTTC
-	TRBV14	TRBJ1-2	-	CASSPLLGQQGNYGYTF	TGTGCCAGCAGCCCTCTCCTTGGACAGCAAGGGAACTATGGCTACACCTTT
-	TRBV13	TRBJ1-3	TRBD1	CASSLTGAWGNTIYF	TGTGCCAGCAGCTTAACAGGGGCCTGGGGAAACACCATATATTTT
-	TRBV27	TRBJ2-1	-	CASSDSAGENYNEQFF	TGTGCCAGCTCGGACTCCGCGGGTGAAAACTACAATGAGCAGTTCTTC
-	TRBV7-6	TRBJ2-7	TRBD2	CASSLRLAGEAEQYF	TGTGCCAGCAGCTTAAGACTAGCGGGAGAGGCCGAGCAGTACTTC
-	TRBV15	TRBJ2-6	-	CATSRGGGGANVLTF	TGTGCCACCAGCAGAGGGGGCGGTGGGGCCAACGTCCTGACTTTC
-	TRBV6-5	TRBJ2-5	-	CASTAARDTKETQYF	TGTGCCAGCACCGCAGCCCGGGACACCAAAGAGACCCAGTACTTC
few	TRBV9	TRBJ2-5	TRBD1	CASSARDREVETQYF	TGTGCCAGCAGCGCCCGGGACAGGGAAGTGGAGACCCAGTACTTC
-	TRBV6-5	TRBJ2-2	TRBD1	CASSYEQGGAGELFF	TGTGCCAGCAGTTACGAACAGGGGGGCGCCGGGGAGCTGTTTTTT
-	TRBV5-1	TRBJ1-2	-	CASSSGTYYGYTF	TGCGCCAGCAGTAGCGGGACCTACTATGGCTACACCTTC
-	TRBV5-5	TRBJ2-2	TRBD1	CASSLDLQGARIGELFF	TGTGCCAGCAGCTTGGACCTACAGGGGGCTAGAATCGGGGAGCTGTTTTTT
-	TRBV7-8	TRBJ1-3	-	CASSSSGGNTIYF	TGTGCCAGCAGCTCCAGCGGTGGAAACACCATATATTTT
-	TRBV19	TRBJ2-2	TRBD1	CASSVFGGTGTGELFF	TGTGCCAGTAGTGTCTTTGGGGGGACAGGCACCGGGGAGCTGTTTTTT
-	TRBV7-9	TRBJ1-5	TRBD1	CASSLGQGSSQPQHF	TGTGCCAGCAGCTTAGGACAGGGGTCAAGTCAGCCCCAGCATTTT
-	TRBV5-6	TRBJ2-7	-	CASSLVPRAYEQYF	TGTGCCAGCAGCTTGGTCCCGAGAGCCTACGAGCAGTACTTC
-	TRBV27	TRBJ2-3	-	CASSFEVADTQYF	TGTGCCAGCAGTTTTGAAGTAGCAGATACGCAGTATTTT
-	TRBV12-5	TRBJ2-7	TRBD2	CASGRGLAGSDEQYF	TGTGCTAGTGGTCGCGGACTAGCGGGAAGCGACGAGCAGTACTTC
-	TRBV30	TRBJ1-3	TRBD1	CAWSGDSDSGNTIYF	TGTGCCTGGAGTGGGGACAGCGACTCTGGAAACACCATATATTTT
-	TRBV6-1	TRBJ2-5	TRBD2	CASSEVFGLAGQETQYF	TGTGCCAGCAGTGAAGTCTTCGGACTAGCGGGCCAAGAGACCCAGTACTTC
once	TRBV7-2	TRBJ2-1	-	CASSLVGGYYNEQFF	TGTGCCAGCAGCTTAGTTGGCGGATACTACAATGAGCAGTTCTTC
-	TRBV7-8	TRBJ2-1	-	CASSSWGGTHNEQFF	TGTGCCAGCAGCTCCTGGGGCGGGACCCACAATGAGCAGTTCTTC
-	TRBV3-1/TRBV3-2	TRBJ2-2	-	CASSPRYWNTGELFF	TGTGCCAGCAGCCCTCGGTACTGGAACACCGGGGAGCTGTTTTTT
-	TRBV19	TRBJ2-1	TRBD2	CASSSLAGKYNEQFF	TGTGCCAGTAGTAGTCTAGCGGGAAAATACAATGAGCAGTTCTTC